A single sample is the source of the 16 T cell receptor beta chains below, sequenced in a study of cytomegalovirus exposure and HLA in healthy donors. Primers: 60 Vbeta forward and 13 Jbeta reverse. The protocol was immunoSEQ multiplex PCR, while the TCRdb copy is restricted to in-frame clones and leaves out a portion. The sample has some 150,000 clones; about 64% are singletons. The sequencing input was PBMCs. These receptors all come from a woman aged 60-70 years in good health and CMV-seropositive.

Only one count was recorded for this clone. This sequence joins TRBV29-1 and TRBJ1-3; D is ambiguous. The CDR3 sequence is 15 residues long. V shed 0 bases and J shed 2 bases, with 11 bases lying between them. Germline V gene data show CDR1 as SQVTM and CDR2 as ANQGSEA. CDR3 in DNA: TGCAGCGTTGAAGATCCGCGGGTTCCTGGAAACACCATATATTTT. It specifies CSVEDPRVPGNTIYF.

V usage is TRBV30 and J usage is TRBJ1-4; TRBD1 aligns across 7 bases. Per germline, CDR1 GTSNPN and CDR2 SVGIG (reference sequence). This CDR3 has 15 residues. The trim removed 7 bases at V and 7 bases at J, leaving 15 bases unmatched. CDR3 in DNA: TGTGCCTCTGGACAGGAAAGGTTTCGGGCTGAAAAACTGTTTTTT. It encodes CASGQERFRAEKLFF.

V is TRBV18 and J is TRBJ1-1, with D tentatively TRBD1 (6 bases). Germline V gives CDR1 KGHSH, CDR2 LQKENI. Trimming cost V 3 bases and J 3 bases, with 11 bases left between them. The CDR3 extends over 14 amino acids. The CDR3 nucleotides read TGTGCCAGCTCACCTTCACCAGGGGACACTGAAGCTTTCTTT. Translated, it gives CASSPSPGDTEAFF. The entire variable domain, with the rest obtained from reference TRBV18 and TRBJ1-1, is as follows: NAGVMQNPRHLVRRRGQEARLRCSPMKGHSHVYWYRQLPEEGLKFMVYLQKENIIDESGMPKERFSAEFPKEGPSILRIQQVVRGDSAAYFCASSPSPGDTEAFFGQGTRLTVV.

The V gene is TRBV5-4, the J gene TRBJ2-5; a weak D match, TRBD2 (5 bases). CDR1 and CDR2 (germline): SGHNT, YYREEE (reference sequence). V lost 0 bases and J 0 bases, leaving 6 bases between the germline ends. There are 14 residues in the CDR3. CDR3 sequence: CASSLGSDQETQYF. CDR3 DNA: TGTGCCAGCAGCTTGGGTAGCGACCAAGAGACCCAGTACTTC.

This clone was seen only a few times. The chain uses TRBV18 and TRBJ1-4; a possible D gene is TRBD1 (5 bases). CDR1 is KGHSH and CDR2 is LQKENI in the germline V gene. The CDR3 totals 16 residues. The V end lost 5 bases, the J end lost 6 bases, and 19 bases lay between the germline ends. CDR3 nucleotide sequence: TGTGCCAGCTCAACCTGGACGGTGGCGGGGGATGAAAAACTGTTTTTT. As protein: CASSTWTVAGDEKLFF.

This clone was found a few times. The CDR3 DNA follows: TGCGCCAGCAGCTTGGGAACAGGAACTCACACCGGGGAGCTGTTTTTT. It translates to CASSLGTGTHTGELFF. The rearrangement links TRBV5-1 to TRBJ2-2; D might be TRBD1 (5 bases). The CDR3 runs 16 residues. The V gene lost 0 bases and the J gene lost 3 bases, with 12 bases spanning the gap. Germline CDR1 reads SGHRS; CDR2 reads YFSETQ.

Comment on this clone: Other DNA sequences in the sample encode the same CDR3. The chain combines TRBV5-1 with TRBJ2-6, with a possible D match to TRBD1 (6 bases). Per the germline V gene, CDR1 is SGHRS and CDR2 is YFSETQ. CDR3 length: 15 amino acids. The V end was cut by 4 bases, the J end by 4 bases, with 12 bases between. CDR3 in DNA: TGCGCCAGCAGCATACAGGGCTCAGGGGCCAACGTCCTGACTTTC. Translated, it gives CASSIQGSGANVLTF.

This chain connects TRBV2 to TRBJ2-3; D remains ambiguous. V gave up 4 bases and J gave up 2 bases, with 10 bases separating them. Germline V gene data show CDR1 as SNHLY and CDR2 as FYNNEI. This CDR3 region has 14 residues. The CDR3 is CASSVLAATDTQYF. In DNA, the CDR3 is TGTGCCAGCAGTGTTTTAGCAGCCACAGATACGCAGTATTTT.

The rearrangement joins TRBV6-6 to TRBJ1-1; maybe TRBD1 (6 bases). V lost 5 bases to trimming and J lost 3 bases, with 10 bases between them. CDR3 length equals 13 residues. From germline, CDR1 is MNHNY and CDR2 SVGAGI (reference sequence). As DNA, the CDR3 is TGTGCCAGCAGTAAACCAGGGGACACTGAAGCTTTCTTT. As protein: CASSKPGDTEAFF.

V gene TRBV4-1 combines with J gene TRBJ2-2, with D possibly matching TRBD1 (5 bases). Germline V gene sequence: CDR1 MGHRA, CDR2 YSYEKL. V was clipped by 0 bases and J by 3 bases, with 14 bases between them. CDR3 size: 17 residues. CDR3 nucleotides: TGCGCCAGCAGCCAAGAAGTGAGGACAACCCACACCGGGGAGCTGTTTTTT. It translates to CASSQEVRTTHTGELFF.

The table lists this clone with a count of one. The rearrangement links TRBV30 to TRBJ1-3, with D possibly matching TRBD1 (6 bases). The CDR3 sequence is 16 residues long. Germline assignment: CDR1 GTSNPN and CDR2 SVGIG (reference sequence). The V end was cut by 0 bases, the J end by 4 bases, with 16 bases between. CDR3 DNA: TGTGCCTGGAGTGTACAGGGCAGGATAACAGGAAACACCATATATTTT. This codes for CAWSVQGRITGNTIYF.

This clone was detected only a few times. CDR3 sequence reads: CASSPPGTGVDEQYF. As DNA, the CDR3 is TGTGCCAGCAGTCCCCCCGGGACAGGGGTTGACGAGCAGTACTTC. J is TRBJ2-7 and V is TRBV28; 10 nucleotides line up with TRBD1. This CDR3 has 15 amino acids. Looked up from germline, CDR1 is MDHEN and CDR2 is SYDVKM. V was pared by 5 bases and J by 5 bases, with 9 bases of the junction left unmatched.

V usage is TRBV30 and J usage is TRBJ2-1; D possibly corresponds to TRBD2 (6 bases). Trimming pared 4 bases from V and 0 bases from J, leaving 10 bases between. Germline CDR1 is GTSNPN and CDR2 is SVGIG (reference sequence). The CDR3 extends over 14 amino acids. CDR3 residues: CAWKGGNSYNEQFF. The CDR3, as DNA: TGTGCCTGGAAGGGCGGGAACTCCTACAATGAGCAGTTCTTC.

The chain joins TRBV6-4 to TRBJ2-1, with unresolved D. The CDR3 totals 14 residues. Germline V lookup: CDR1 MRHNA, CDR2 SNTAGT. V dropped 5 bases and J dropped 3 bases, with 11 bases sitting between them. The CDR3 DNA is TGTGCCAGCAGTCCCCGGTCGGGCTACAATGAGCAGTTCTTC. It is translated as CASSPRSGYNEQFF.

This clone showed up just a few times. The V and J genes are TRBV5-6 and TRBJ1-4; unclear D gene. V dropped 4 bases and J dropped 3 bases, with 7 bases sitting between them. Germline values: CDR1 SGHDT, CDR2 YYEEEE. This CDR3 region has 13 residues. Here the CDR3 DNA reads TGTGCCAGCAGCCCTCCGGCTAATGAAAAACTGTTTTTT. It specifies CASSPPANEKLFF.

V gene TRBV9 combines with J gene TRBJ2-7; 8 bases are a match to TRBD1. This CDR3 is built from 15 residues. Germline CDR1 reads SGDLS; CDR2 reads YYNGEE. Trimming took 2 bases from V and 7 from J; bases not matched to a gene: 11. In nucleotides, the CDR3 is TGTGCCAGCAGCGTGACAGGGGTTGCCCTAGGAGAGCAGTACTTC. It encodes CASSVTGVALGEQYF.